These 23 T cell receptor beta chains were sequenced from one sample in a study of blood T cell repertoires in COVID-19. The data were produced by immunoSEQ multiplex PCR, yet TCRdb's version contains in-frame clones alone and is incomplete. This sample carries 200,000 to 250,000 clones, under 90% of them seen once, and the ten largest clones take around 3.5%. The sequencing sample was made of peripheral blood. All receptors come from an elderly woman with acute or convalescent COVID-19.

The chain has TRBV7-9 and TRBJ2-3; 8 bases map to TRBD2. The CDR3 spans 15 residues. The V gene's germline CDR1 is SEHNR and CDR2 FQNEAQ (reference sequence). J lost 2 bases, V lost 6 bases, and 7 bases had no gene match. CDR3 loop: CASSNRLANTDTQYF. The DNA of the CDR3 is TGTGCCAGCAGTAATAGACTAGCGAACACAGATACGCAGTATTTT.

V is TRBV7-2 and J is TRBJ2-6, with 11 nucleotides matching TRBD1. The germline V gene encodes CDR1 SGHTA and CDR2 FQGNSA. The CDR3 sequence is 18 residues long. Trimming removed 5 bases from V and 1 base from J; junction bases left unmatched: 7. CDR3: CASSPAGTGGSGANVLTF. The CDR3 region has the DNA TGTGCCAGCAGCCCGGCTGGGACAGGGGGTTCTGGGGCCAACGTCCTGACTTTC.

The chain combines TRBV10-3 with TRBJ1-1; D perhaps matches TRBD1 (5 bases). The CDR3 is 13 residues long. From germline, CDR1 is ENHRY and CDR2 SYGVKD. V shed 4 bases and J shed 5 bases, with 11 bases lying between them. The CDR3 here is CAISVGGGTEAFF. CDR3 sequence (DNA): TGTGCCATCAGTGTGGGGGGGGGAACTGAAGCTTTCTTT.

This chain links TRBV12-3 or TRBV12-4 with TRBJ1-1; D unresolved. This CDR3 is built from 13 residues. V was trimmed by 3 bases and J by 5 bases, leaving 10 bases between them. The CDR3 DNA follows: TGTGCCAGCAGTTTGATCCAGGCAACTGAAGCTTTCTTT. It translates to CASSLIQATEAFF.

The V gene is TRBV11-3, the J gene TRBJ2-2; D gene ambiguous. The V end lost 5 bases, the J end lost 1 base, and 8 bases lay between the germline ends. This CDR3 has 14 amino acids. The germline gives CDR1 SGHNT, CDR2 YENEEA. CDR3 loop: CASSPQENTGELFF. The CDR3 DNA reads as TGTGCCAGCAGCCCACAAGAGAACACCGGGGAGCTGTTTTTT.

The rearrangement links TRBV15 to TRBJ1-1; unclear D gene. V shed 2 bases and J shed 6 bases, with 10 bases lying between them. The CDR3 is 13 residues long. Germline V gene lookup returns CDR1 LNHNV and CDR2 YYDKDF (reference sequence). CDR3 nucleotides: TGTGCCACCAGCAGATTGGAAGGAGCTGAAGCTTTCTTT. Residues: CATSRLEGAEAFF. The full variable domain, in which reference TRBV15 and TRBJ1-1 provide the parts outside the CDR3, is DAMVIQNPRYQVTQFGKPVTLSCSQTLNHNVMYWYQQKSSQAPKLLFHYYDKDFNNEADTPDNFQSRRPNTSFCFLDIRSPGLGDTAMYLCATSRLEGAEAFFGQGTRLTVV.

The chain is built from TRBV19 and TRBJ2-1, with 14 nucleotides matching TRBD2. There are 17 residues in the CDR3. Trimming cost V 5 bases and J 4 bases; bases outside gene matches: 7. The germline V gene has CDR1 LNHDA and CDR2 SQIVND (reference sequence). CDR3 nucleotide sequence: TGTGCCAGTAGTCTCTCCCGGACTAGCGGGGGGTACAATGAGCAGTTCTTC. Residues: CASSLSRTSGGYNEQFF.

The chain recombines TRBV2 with TRBJ1-2, with D possibly matching TRBD1 (6 bases). This CDR3 has 14 residues. The V end was cut by 6 bases, the J end by 5 bases, with 16 bases between. CDR1 and CDR2 (germline): SNHLY, FYNNEI. The CDR3 DNA reads TGTGCCAGCAGCTGGGAGTCACAGGGATATGGCTACACCTTC. This sequence encodes CASSWESQGYGYTF.

The CDR3 sequence: CAWSIQGVGNSPLHF. In DNA, the CDR3 is TGTGCCTGGAGTATACAGGGGGTCGGTAATTCACCCCTCCACTTT. This sequence joins TRBV30 and TRBJ1-6; 8 bases align to TRBD1. The CDR3 length is 15 residues. Germline CDR1 and CDR2: GTSNPN and SVGIG (reference sequence). J lost 6 bases, V lost 2 bases, and 6 bases had no gene match.

This clone was detected once. V gene TRBV27 combines with J gene TRBJ2-5; 8 bases match TRBD2. Per germline, CDR1 MNHEY and CDR2 SMNVEV (reference sequence). With 5 bases clipped from V and 5 bases from J, the junction kept 13 bases outside the gene matches. The CDR3 extends over 16 amino acids. CDR3 amino acids: CASSGRGTRDVETQYF. The DNA of the CDR3 is TGTGCCAGCAGTGGGCGCGGGACTAGGGATGTGGAGACCCAGTACTTC.

The chain links TRBV6-2 or TRBV6-3 to TRBJ2-7, with TRBD1 matching over 8 bases. The ends lost 6 bases at V and 7 bases at J; junction bases unmatched: 8. Germline V gene lookup returns CDR1 MNHEY and CDR2 SVGEGT. The CDR3 covers 13 residues. CDR3 protein: CASSGQGSREQYF. The CDR3 nucleotides are TGTGCCAGCAGCGGACAGGGTTCGCGTGAGCAGTACTTC.

The chain couples TRBV15 to TRBJ1-2; D not certain. The CDR3 contains 12 residues. The germline V gene encodes CDR1 LNHNV and CDR2 YYDKDF (reference sequence). V was clipped by 0 bases and J by 6 bases, with 5 bases between them. Here the CDR3 DNA reads TGTGCCACCAGCAGAGATCGGGATGGCTACACCTTC. The encoded protein is CATSRDRDGYTF.

The V call is TRBV5-4, the J call TRBJ1-1; D ambiguous. Germline assignment: CDR1 SGHNT and CDR2 YYREEE (reference sequence). This CDR3 is 13 amino acids long. The V and J ends lost 0 bases and 8 bases respectively, with 11 bases between them. CDR3 nucleotides: TGTGCCAGCAGCTTGGAGGCCCGCAGGGAAGCTTTCTTT. It specifies CASSLEARREAFF.

This clone was detected a few times. The CDR3 loop is CASNPAITPDRGYEQYF. In DNA form, the CDR3 reads TGTGCCAGCAACCCAGCAATCACCCCGGACAGGGGGTACGAGCAGTACTTC. This chain uses TRBV21-1 with TRBJ2-7; TRBD1 is the table's D call, not checked against the DNA. TRBV21-1 is assigned pseudogene status. The CDR3 is 17 amino acids.

In its sample, this clone was seen once. The chain joins TRBV5-6 to TRBJ2-5, with a tentative D call TRBD1 (5 bases). This CDR3 has 14 residues. CDR1 is SGHDT, CDR2 YYEEEE, per germline. V lost 4 bases and J lost 5, with 15 bases in between. The CDR3 DNA sequence: TGTGCCAGCAGCCCCCCCCAGGGATCCGAGACCCAGTACTTC. Protein sequence: CASSPPQGSETQYF.

The chain recombines TRBV25-1 with TRBJ1-1; no reliable D call. Germline loops: CDR1 MGHDK, CDR2 SYGVNS. The CDR3 has 15 amino acids. V was cut by 6 bases and J by 0 bases, with 14 bases left in between. The CDR3 region has the DNA TGTGCCAGCAGGCGCACCCTTAGTATGAACACTGAAGCTTTCTTT. Amino acids: CASRRTLSMNTEAFF.

V usage is TRBV7-2 and J usage is TRBJ2-7, with 10 bases fitting TRBD2. Germline V gene sequence: CDR1 SGHTA, CDR2 FQGNSA. The CDR3 length is 14 residues. V lost 4 bases and J lost 2; bases outside the gene matches: 2. The CDR3 DNA follows: TGTGCCAGCAGCTCCCTAGCGGGAGCCTACGAGCAGTACTTC. Its translation: CASSSLAGAYEQYF.

V and J are TRBV9 and TRBJ2-2; weak D call: TRBD2 (5 bases). The germline V gene encodes CDR1 SGDLS and CDR2 YYNGEE. Trimming took 3 bases from V and 3 from J, leaving 12 bases between them. This CDR3 is built from 15 residues. The CDR3 nucleotides read TGTGCCAGCAGCGGGACCGGACTTGACACCGGGGAGCTGTTTTTT. Its translation is CASSGTGLDTGELFF.

The chain combines TRBV6-1 with TRBJ2-1, with a weak D call TRBD1 (7 bases). The germline V gene encodes CDR1 MNHNS and CDR2 SASEGT. This CDR3 comprises 19 residues. Between the trimmed V and J ends, which lost 4 bases and 2 bases, there was a span of 24 bases. CDR3 amino acids: CASSGRDSPIVLTYNEQFF. CDR3 nucleotide sequence: TGTGCCAGCAGTGGGAGGGACAGCCCTATTGTGTTGACCTACAATGAGCAGTTCTTC.

The V and J genes are TRBV3-1 (or the pseudogene TRBV3-2) and TRBJ2-5; 9 bases agree with TRBD2. The V and J ends lost 2 bases and 5 bases, in that order; junction bases with no gene match: 3. CDR1 and CDR2 from the germline V gene are LGHDT and YNNKEL (reference sequence). The CDR3 is 14 residues long. DNA of the CDR3: TGTGCCAGCAGCCAACGACTAGCGGACGAGACCCAGTACTTC. Protein: CASSQRLADETQYF.

In this sample, this clone turned up once. The chain is built from TRBV7-3 and TRBJ2-7, with 12 bases aligning to TRBD1. V was clipped by 4 bases and J by 6 bases; unmatched bases: 7. This CDR3 has 15 amino acids. Per germline, CDR1 SGHTA and CDR2 FQGTGA. The CDR3 DNA reads as TGTGCCAGCAGCTCGGGACAGGGGGCTTTCTTCGAGCAGTACTTC. Translation: CASSSGQGAFFEQYF.

The chain links TRBV7-2 to TRBJ1-1; no clear D gene. Per the germline V gene, CDR1 is SGHTA and CDR2 is FQGNSA. The length of the CDR3 is 14 residues. The germline V and J ends were trimmed by 5 bases and 1 base, with 11 bases remaining between them. In DNA form, the CDR3 reads TGTGCCAGCAGCCCTGAACCCGGGAACACTGAAGCTTTCTTT. It encodes CASSPEPGNTEAFF.

The chain couples TRBV11-3 to TRBJ1-6; D call uncertain. Trimming took off 5 bases at V and 10 bases at J, with 9 bases between the two ends. CDR1 SGHNT and CDR2 YENEEA come from the germline V gene. The CDR3 contains 12 residues. CDR3 sequence: CASSVPGSPLHF. The DNA for the CDR3 is TGTGCCAGCAGCGTCCCGGGGTCACCCCTCCACTTT.